Listed here is a single TCR beta chain. The sample belongs to a study of blood T cell repertoires in COVID-19. Profiling relied on immunoSEQ multiplex PCR, and the TCRdb table lists in-frame clones only, not all of them. The table has about 130,000 clones, about 80% seen once. Trimming took 2 bases from V and 4 from J, leaving 9 bases between them. This CDR3 comprises 14 residues. CDR1 SGHRS and CDR2 YFSETQ come from the germline V gene. The sample taken for sequencing was peripheral blood. V gene TRBV5-1 combines with J gene TRBJ2-2; the D gene is possibly TRBD1 (6 bases). The TCR was taken from a human donor in a cohort sampled during active COVID-19. The CDR3: CASSFLDSTGELFF. In DNA form, the CDR3 reads TGCGCCAGCAGCTTTTTGGACAGCACCGGGGAGCTGTTTTTT.